These T cell receptor beta chains were read from a single sample in a study of patients and donors after allogeneic stem cell transplantation. MiXCR, applied by TCRdb to the RT-PCR reads, yields one record per CDR3 protein. In the table there are about a million distinct CDR3 sequences, over 15% of which are singletons. The sample comprised blood, either unsorted or a sorted T cell fraction (not recorded which). Every receptor here comes from a human donor who was either an allogeneic HSCT recipient or a stem cell or donor lymphocyte infusion donor (not recorded which). It is not recorded whose cells these are; they may come from a transplant donor. The CDR3 runs from the conserved cysteine through the conserved F or W. The D gene is left open where the match is weak. A row's size may be missing; if present it is once, few, many or a size class.

j_call,v_call,d_call,cdr3_length,clone_size,cdr3_nt,cdr3_aa
TRBJ1-6,TRBV6-5,-,14,-,TGTGCCAGCAGTTATAGGCAGGGTAGCTCACCCCTCCACTTT,CASSYRQGSSPLHF
TRBJ1-1,TRBV4-2,TRBD1,19,few,TGTGCCAGCAGCCAAGATAGTAAACGGGACAGGGGAGAGGGCACTGAAGCTTTCTTT,CASSQDSKRDRGEGTEAFF
TRBJ2-2,TRBV13,TRBD2,16,few,TGTGCCAGCAGCGCGGGACTAGCGGGAGGGCCTGGGGAGCTGTTTTTT,CASSAGLAGGPGELFF
TRBJ1-1,TRBV12-3/TRBV12-4,TRBD1,14,few,TGTGCCAGCAGTTTGAACCGGGACAGGGTTACAGCTTTCTTT,CASSLNRDRVTAFF
TRBJ2-5,TRBV11-2,TRBD2,18,-,TGTGCCAGCAGCTTGGTGGGGTCTAGCGGGGGGGCCAGGGAGACCCAGTACTTC,CASSLVGSSGGARETQYF
TRBJ2-2,TRBV4-1,TRBD2,16,-,TGCGCCAGCAGCCCCCAGATAGCGGGGGGGCCCGGGGAGCTGTTTTTT,CASSPQIAGGPGELFF
TRBJ2-7,TRBV12-5,TRBD2,21,few,TGTGCTAGTGGTCTACACTTACCGGGACTAGCGGGAGGCAAGAGCTCCTACGAGCAGTACTTC,CASGLHLPGLAGGKSSYEQYF
TRBJ1-4,TRBV12-3/TRBV12-4,-,14,few,TGTGCCAGCAGTTTAGCATTAGGGGTGGGAAAACTGTTTTTT,CASSLALGVGKLFF
TRBJ2-5,TRBV7-2,TRBD2,16,-,TGTGCCAGCAGCCGTGGGACTAGCAGTTCCCCAGAGACCCAGTACTTC,CASSRGTSSSPETQYF
TRBJ2-1,TRBV9,-,12,many,TGTGCCAGCAGCGGGACGAAGGATGAGCAGTTCTTC,CASSGTKDEQFF
TRBJ1-5,TRBV12-3/TRBV12-4,TRBD1,18,-,TGTGCCAGCAGAGTCGGACGTCGGGACAGGGGACGAGTGCAGCCCCAGCATTTT,CASRVGRRDRGRVQPQHF
TRBJ2-1,TRBV7-2,-,16,-,TGTGCCAGCAGCCTCGCCCCGGGACACATCTACAATGAGCAGTTCTTC,CASSLAPGHIYNEQFF
TRBJ2-3,TRBV20-1,-,15,-,TGCAGTGCCCTGGGGTTCGGGGCGAGTGCAGATACGCAGTATTTT,CSALGFGASADTQYF
TRBJ1-2,TRBV6-5,-,13,few,TGTGCCAGCAGTTCGGGACTCAGTACGGGCTACACCTTC,CASSSGLSTGYTF
TRBJ1-1,TRBV9,-,16,-,TGTGCCAGCAGCGCTAACCTGGACCCCCGGGGCACTGAAGCTTTCTTT,CASSANLDPRGTEAFF
TRBJ2-1,TRBV7-9,-,13,few,TGTGCCAGCAGCTTAATAGTGGGCAATGAGCAGTTCTTC,CASSLIVGNEQFF
TRBJ2-1,TRBV6-5,-,12,few,TGTGCCAGCAGTTACCGAGCGGGCGAGCAGTTCTTC,CASSYRAGEQFF
TRBJ1-2,TRBV6-2/TRBV6-3,-,13,few,TGTGCCAGCAGCCGGGGGGCCGCCTGGGGCTACACCTTC,CASSRGAAWGYTF
TRBJ1-2,TRBV29-1,TRBD1,11,few,TGCAGCGCCCCGGACAGGGATGGCTACACCTTC,CSAPDRDGYTF
TRBJ2-1,TRBV6-5,TRBD1,15,-,TGTGCCAGCAGTTTCCAGGGGGCTTCGTTTGGTGAGCAGTTCTTC,CASSFQGASFGEQFF
TRBJ2-5,TRBV7-9,-,12,many,TGTGCCAGCAGCTTAATTGAAGAGACCCAGTACTTC,CASSLIEETQYF
TRBJ2-1,TRBV5-1,TRBD1,17,-,TGCGCCAGCAGCTTGTATCGAGGGACAGGGACCTACAATGAGCAGTTCTTC,CASSLYRGTGTYNEQFF
TRBJ2-1,TRBV5-1,-,16,few,TGCGCCAGCAGCTTGGGCAAAGGGGTGGCCTACAATGAGCAGTTCTTC,CASSLGKGVAYNEQFF
TRBJ1-1,TRBV12-3/TRBV12-4,-,14,many,TGTGCCAGCAGACCACCGGGGGGTGGCACTGAAGCTTTCTTT,CASRPPGGGTEAFF
TRBJ1-5,TRBV9,TRBD1,16,many,TGTGCCAGCAGCGTCGGGACAGGTAATAGCAATCAGCCCCAGCATTTT,CASSVGTGNSNQPQHF
TRBJ2-3,TRBV18,-,14,few,TGTGCCAGCTCACGGGACCGCTCCGGAGATACGCAGTATTTT,CASSRDRSGDTQYF
TRBJ2-3,TRBV4-2,TRBD2,14,few,TGTGCCAGCAGCCTAACGACTAGCAGGGATACGCAGTATTTT,CASSLTTSRDTQYF
TRBJ1-5,TRBV20-1,-,15,few,TGCAGTGCTAGTTCCCAGGGAATTGCCAATCAGCCCCAGCATTTT,CSASSQGIANQPQHF
TRBJ2-1,TRBV11-3,-,15,few,TGTGCCAGCAGCTTAGGGGGAGGAGGACAAAATGAGCAGTTCTTC,CASSLGGGGQNEQFF
TRBJ2-5,TRBV30,-,12,-,TGTGCCTTTCGACGGTTCCAAGAGACCCAGTACTTC,CAFRRFQETQYF
TRBJ2-3,TRBV5-1,-,16,-,TGCGCCAGCAGCTCAGGGACTGGTCGACGCACAGATACGCAGTATTTT,CASSSGTGRRTDTQYF
TRBJ1-2,TRBV12-1,-,18,few,TGTGCCAGCAGCTTCCCCCCCCATTCTATTGAAGAAGGCTATGGCTACACCTTC,CASSFPPHSIEEGYGYTF
TRBJ2-3,TRBV7-8,TRBD2,16,-,TGTGCCAGCAGCTGGGTAGTAACTAGCGGAGCCGATACGCAGTATTTT,CASSWVVTSGADTQYF
TRBJ2-2,TRBV5-1,TRBD1,15,many,TGCGCCAGCAGCTCCAGGACAGGGGACACCGGGGAGCTGTTTTTT,CASSSRTGDTGELFF
TRBJ2-2,TRBV24-1,-,16,many,TGTGCCACCAGTGACCCGGGACGGAAGAACACCGGGGAGCTGTTTTTT,CATSDPGRKNTGELFF
TRBJ2-2,TRBV12-3/TRBV12-4,-,15,-,TGTGCCAGCAGACATCCCGGGACGATAACCGGGGAGCTGTTTTTT,CASRHPGTITGELFF
TRBJ2-1,TRBV7-8,-,16,few,TGTGCCAGCAGCCGAGACCTACAGGGCTCCTACAATGAGCAGTTCTTC,CASSRDLQGSYNEQFF
TRBJ2-7,TRBV20-1,TRBD2,13,-,TGCAGTGCCGGACTAGCGGAGTTCTACGAGCAGTACTTC,CSAGLAEFYEQYF
TRBJ2-7,TRBV10-3,TRBD1,13,many,TGTGCCATTAGGACAGGGAGCTCCTACGAGCAGTACTTC,CAIRTGSSYEQYF
TRBJ1-2,TRBV12-3/TRBV12-4,-,14,-,TGTGCCAGCAGTCCCCGGGACGGGAGGGATGGCTACACCTTC,CASSPRDGRDGYTF
TRBJ2-3,TRBV7-9,-,13,-,TGTGCCAGCAGCTTAACTAGGGACGATACGCAGTATTTT,CASSLTRDDTQYF
TRBJ1-3,TRBV6-5,-,16,many,TGTGCCAGCAGTTACTCGAGTCAAGGCTCTGGAAACACCATATATTTT,CASSYSSQGSGNTIYF
TRBJ2-4,TRBV12-3/TRBV12-4,TRBD2,19,-,TGTGCCAGCAGTTTAGCTTCTAGCGGGAGCCTATGGGCCAAAAACATTCAGTACTTC,CASSLASSGSLWAKNIQYF
TRBJ2-7,TRBV12-3/TRBV12-4,-,17,many,TGTGCCAGCAGTTTCATGGTCGGCGGGGATCCTTCGGGCGAGCAGTACTTC,CASSFMVGGDPSGEQYF
TRBJ1-2,TRBV6-2/TRBV6-3,-,14,-,TGTGCCAGCAGTTACCAACACGCTAACTATGGCTACACCTTC,CASSYQHANYGYTF
TRBJ2-3,TRBV5-1,TRBD2,17,few,TGCGCCAGCAGCAAAACCGGGACTAGCGGGATTGCAGATACGCAGTATTTT,CASSKTGTSGIADTQYF
TRBJ2-3,TRBV12-3/TRBV12-4,-,14,few,TGTGCCAGCAGTTTGGGTATTTACACAGATACGCAGTATTTT,CASSLGIYTDTQYF
TRBJ2-7,TRBV5-1,-,11,many,TGCGCCAGCAGATGGGGAACCGAGCAGTACTTC,CASRWGTEQYF
TRBJ2-7,TRBV25-1,TRBD1,16,-,TGTGCCAGCAGCCCCCACGTCCCGGGACAGGGAGGCGAGCAGTACTTC,CASSPHVPGQGGEQYF
TRBJ2-5,TRBV12-3/TRBV12-4,-,16,-,TGTGCCAGCAGTTCGTTCCCCGACAGGACGGGGGAGACCCAGTACTTC,CASSSFPDRTGETQYF
TRBJ1-5,TRBV7-2,-,11,few,TGTGCCAGCGGGATCAATCAGCCCCAGCATTTT,CASGINQPQHF
TRBJ1-1,TRBV11-2,TRBD1,14,few,TGTGCCAGCAGCCCCGGACAGGGGGCGGGTGAAGCTTTCTTT,CASSPGQGAGEAFF
TRBJ2-3,TRBV20-1,-,15,few,TGCAGTGCCAGAAAGACTATGGCCGTCGCGGATACGCAGTATTTT,CSARKTMAVADTQYF
TRBJ2-7,TRBV11-2,-,16,few,TGTGCCAGCAGCGGGGGGGGCGGGACTACACCCCTGAAGCAGTACTTC,CASSGGGGTTPLKQYF
TRBJ2-7,TRBV20-1,-,16,few,TGCAGTGCTAGACCCTCTGAGGAGGACTACCTCTACGAGCAGTACTTC,CSARPSEEDYLYEQYF
TRBJ2-3,TRBV5-1,-,14,-,TGCGCCAGCGCTACCGGAAGAAGCACAGATACGCAGTATTTT,CASATGRSTDTQYF
TRBJ1-3,TRBV5-6,-,15,few,TGTGCCAGCAGCTTGTCGGGACGATCCGGAAACACCATATATTTT,CASSLSGRSGNTIYF